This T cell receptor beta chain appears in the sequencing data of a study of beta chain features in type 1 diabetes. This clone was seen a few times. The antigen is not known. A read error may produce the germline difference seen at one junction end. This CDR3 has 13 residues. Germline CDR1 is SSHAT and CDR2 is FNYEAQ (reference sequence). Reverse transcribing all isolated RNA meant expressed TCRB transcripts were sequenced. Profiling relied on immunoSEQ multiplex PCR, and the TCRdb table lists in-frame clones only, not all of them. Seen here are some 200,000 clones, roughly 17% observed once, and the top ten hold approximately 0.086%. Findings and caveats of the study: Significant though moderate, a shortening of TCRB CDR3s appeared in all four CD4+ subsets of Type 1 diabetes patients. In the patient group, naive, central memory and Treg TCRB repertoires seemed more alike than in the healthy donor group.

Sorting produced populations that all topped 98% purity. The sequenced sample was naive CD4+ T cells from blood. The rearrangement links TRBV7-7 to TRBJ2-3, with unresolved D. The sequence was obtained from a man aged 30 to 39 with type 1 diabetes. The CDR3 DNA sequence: TGTGCTAGCAGCTTAGACATCGCAGATACGCAGTATTTT. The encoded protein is CASSLDIADTQYF.